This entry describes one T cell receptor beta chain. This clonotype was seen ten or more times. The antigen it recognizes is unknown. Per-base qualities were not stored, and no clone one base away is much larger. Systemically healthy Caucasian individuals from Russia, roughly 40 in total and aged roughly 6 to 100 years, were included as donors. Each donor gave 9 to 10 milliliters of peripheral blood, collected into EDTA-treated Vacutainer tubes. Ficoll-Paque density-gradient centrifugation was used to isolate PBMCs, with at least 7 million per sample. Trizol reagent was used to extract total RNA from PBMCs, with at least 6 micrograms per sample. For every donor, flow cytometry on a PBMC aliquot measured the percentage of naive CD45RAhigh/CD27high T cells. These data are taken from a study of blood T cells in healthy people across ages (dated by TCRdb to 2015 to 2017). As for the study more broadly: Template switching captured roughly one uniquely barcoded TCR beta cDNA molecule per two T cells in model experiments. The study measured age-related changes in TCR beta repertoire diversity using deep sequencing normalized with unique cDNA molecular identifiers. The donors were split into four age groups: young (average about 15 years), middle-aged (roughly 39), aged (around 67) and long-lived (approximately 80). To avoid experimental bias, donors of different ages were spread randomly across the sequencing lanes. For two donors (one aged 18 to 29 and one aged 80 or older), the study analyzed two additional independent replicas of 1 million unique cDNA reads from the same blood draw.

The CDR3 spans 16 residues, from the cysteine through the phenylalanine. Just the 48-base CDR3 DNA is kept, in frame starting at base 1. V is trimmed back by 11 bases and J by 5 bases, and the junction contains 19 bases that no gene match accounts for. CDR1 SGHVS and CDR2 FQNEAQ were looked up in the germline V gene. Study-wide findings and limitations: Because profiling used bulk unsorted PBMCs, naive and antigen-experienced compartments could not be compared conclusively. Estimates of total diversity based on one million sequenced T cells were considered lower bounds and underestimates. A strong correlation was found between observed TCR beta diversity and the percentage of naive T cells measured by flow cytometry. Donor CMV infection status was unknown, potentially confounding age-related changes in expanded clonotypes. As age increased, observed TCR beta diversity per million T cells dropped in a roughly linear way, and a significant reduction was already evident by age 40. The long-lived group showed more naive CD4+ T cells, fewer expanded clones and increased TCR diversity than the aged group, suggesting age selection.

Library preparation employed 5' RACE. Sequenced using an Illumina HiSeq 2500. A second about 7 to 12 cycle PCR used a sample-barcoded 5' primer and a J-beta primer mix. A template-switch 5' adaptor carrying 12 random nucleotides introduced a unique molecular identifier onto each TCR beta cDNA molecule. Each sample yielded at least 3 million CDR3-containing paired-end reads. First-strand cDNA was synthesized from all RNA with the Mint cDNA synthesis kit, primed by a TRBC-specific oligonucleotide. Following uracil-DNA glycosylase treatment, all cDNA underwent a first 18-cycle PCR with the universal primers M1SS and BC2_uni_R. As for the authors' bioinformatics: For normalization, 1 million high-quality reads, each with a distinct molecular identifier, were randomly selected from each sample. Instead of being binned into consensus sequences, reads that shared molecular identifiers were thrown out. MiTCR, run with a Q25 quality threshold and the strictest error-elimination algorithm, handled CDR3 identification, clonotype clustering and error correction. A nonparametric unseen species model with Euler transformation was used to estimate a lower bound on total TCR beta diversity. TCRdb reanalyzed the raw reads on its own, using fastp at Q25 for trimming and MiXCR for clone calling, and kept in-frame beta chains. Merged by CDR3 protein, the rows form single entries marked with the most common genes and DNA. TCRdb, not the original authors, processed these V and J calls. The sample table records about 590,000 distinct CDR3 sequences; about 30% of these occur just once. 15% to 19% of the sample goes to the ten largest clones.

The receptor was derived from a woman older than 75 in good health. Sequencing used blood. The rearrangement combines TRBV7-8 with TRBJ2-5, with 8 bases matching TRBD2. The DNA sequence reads TGTGCCGGATCGGGGGTGCTCGCGGGGGGCTCGGAGACCCAGTACTTC. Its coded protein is CAGSGVLAGGSETQYF.